One and the same sample provided the 15 T cell receptor beta chains below, sequenced in a study of blood T cell repertoires in COVID-19. The table came from immunoSEQ multiplex PCR; TCRdb's copy has only in-frame clones and leaves some out. The data hold roughly 230,000 clones, with 90% observed a single time. Material: peripheral blood. The origin of the receptors is a woman aged 60 to 75 with COVID-19, enrolled during active disease.

This rearrangement joins TRBV5-1 to TRBJ1-4; TRBD1 agrees at 7 bases. Germline lookup yields CDR1 SGHRS and CDR2 YFSETQ. J gave up 5 bases and V 4 bases, and 5 bases lay outside the gene matches. The CDR3 spans 14 residues. This CDR3 reads CASSPGQLNEKLFF. In DNA form, the CDR3 reads TGCGCCAGCAGCCCGGGACAGCTGAATGAAAAACTGTTTTTT. The variable domain in full, with the rest retrieved from reference TRBV5-1 and TRBJ1-4, is KAGVTQTPRYLIKTRGQQVTLSCSPISGHRSVSWYQQTPGQGLQFLFEYFSETQRNKGNFPGRFSGRQFSNSRSEMNVSTLELGDSALYLCASSPGQLNEKLFFGSGTQLSVL.

V gene TRBV19 combines with J gene TRBJ1-4; tentatively, D is TRBD1 (5 bases). This CDR3 has 14 amino acids. With 9 bases removed from V and 3 bases from J, the gap between germline ends came to 14 bases. Germline assignment: CDR1 LNHDA and CDR2 SQIVND (reference sequence). The CDR3: CASGQGNPNEKLFF. The CDR3 region has the DNA TGTGCCAGCGGGCAGGGAAACCCTAATGAAAAACTGTTTTTT.

The chain recombines TRBV7-8 with TRBJ1-5, with a weak D call TRBD1 (6 bases). V gave up 5 bases and J gave up 5 bases, with 16 bases separating them. Germline assignment: CDR1 SGHVS and CDR2 FQNEAQ. The CDR3 runs 15 residues. Written as DNA, the CDR3 is TGTGCCAGCAGCCCCCGACAGGACAGATATCAGCCCCAGCATTTT. Translating gives CASSPRQDRYQPQHF. The entire variable domain, with the rest obtained from reference TRBV7-8 and TRBJ1-5, is as follows: GAGVSQSPRYKVAKRGQDVALRCDPISGHVSLFWYQQALGQGPEFLTYFQNEAQLDKSGLPSDRFFAERPEGSVSTLKIQRTQQEDSAVYLCASSPRQDRYQPQHFGDGTRLSIL.

The genes are TRBV6-5 and TRBJ1-4, with D uncertain. Germline lookup yields CDR1 MNHEY and CDR2 SVGAGI. Trimming stripped 8 bases from V and 0 bases from J, with 13 bases between. The CDR3 length is 15 residues. The CDR3 DNA sequence: TGTGCCAGCGGGGTTAGGAGGGCAACTAATGAAAAACTGTTTTTT. Its translation: CASGVRRATNEKLFF.

The chain combines TRBV18 with TRBJ1-4, with a weak D call TRBD1 (6 bases). This CDR3 contains 13 residues. V was clipped by 6 bases and J by 6 bases, with 11 bases between them. Germline values: CDR1 KGHSH, CDR2 LQKENI. CDR3 DNA: TGTGCCAGCTCCTCTCAGGGGCATGAAAAACTGTTTTTT. It encodes CASSSQGHEKLFF.

CDR3 loop: CASSVEAQGRGEAFF. CDR3 bases: TGTGCCAGCAGCGTAGAAGCCCAGGGGAGGGGTGAAGCTTTCTTT. J is TRBJ1-1 and V is TRBV9, with D perhaps TRBD1 (6 bases). Germline CDR1 reads SGDLS; CDR2 reads YYNGEE. CDR3 length equals 15 residues. V lost 0 bases to trimming and J lost 7 bases, with 16 bases between them.

This sequence joins TRBV5-1 and TRBJ2-1; 9 nucleotides agree with TRBD1. Germline V gene sequence: CDR1 SGHRS, CDR2 YFSETQ. The CDR3 runs to 20 residues. Trimming at V came to 5 bases and at J to 0 bases, leaving 18 bases not matched to a gene. CDR3 amino acids: CASSQIAGQGKRSSYNEQFF. The CDR3 DNA reads TGCGCCAGCAGTCAAATCGCGGGACAGGGTAAACGAAGCTCCTACAATGAGCAGTTCTTC.

This chain links TRBV11-2 with TRBJ1-2, with D possibly being TRBD1 (6 bases). CDR3 size: 13 residues. Germline V gene lookup returns CDR1 SGHAT and CDR2 FQNNGV. V was trimmed by 1 base and J by 8 bases, leaving 11 bases between them. CDR3 coding DNA: TGTGCCAGCAGCTTAGGCCGGGACACAGGCTACACCTTC. This encodes CASSLGRDTGYTF.

The rearrangement links TRBV5-1 to TRBJ2-2; D not resolved. Per the germline V gene, CDR1 is SGHRS and CDR2 is YFSETQ. The length of the CDR3 is 13 residues. The V end was cut by 1 base, the J end by 6 bases, with 7 bases between. In DNA form, the CDR3 reads TGCGCCAGCAGCTTGCACTTCGCCGGGGAGCTGTTTTTT. Translating gives CASSLHFAGELFF. Full variable domain (missing parts from reference TRBV5-1 and TRBJ2-2): KAGVTQTPRYLIKTRGQQVTLSCSPISGHRSVSWYQQTPGQGLQFLFEYFSETQRNKGNFPGRFSGRQFSNSRSEMNVSTLELGDSALYLCASSLHFAGELFFGEGSRLTVL.

Written as DNA, the CDR3 is TGTGCCGCTGGGACAGGACCCTCTGGAAACACCATATATTTT. Encoded protein: CAAGTGPSGNTIYF. The chain couples TRBV10-3 to TRBJ1-3; TRBD1 aligns across 8 bases. Per the germline V gene, CDR1 is ENHRY and CDR2 is SYGVKD. J gave up 0 bases and V 11 bases, and 6 bases lay outside the gene matches. There are 14 residues in the CDR3.

This clone was seen once. This rearrangement joins TRBV5-6 to TRBJ1-6; 7 positions agree with TRBD1. Germline V lookup: CDR1 SGHDT, CDR2 YYEEEE. The V gene end was trimmed by 3 bases and the J gene end by 10 bases; junction bases not matched to a gene: 10. The CDR3 has 15 amino acids. The DNA for the CDR3 is TGTGCCAGCAGCTCACAGGGGCCAAGCGGCTCACCCCTCCACTTT. Translated: CASSSQGPSGSPLHF.

The rearrangement uses TRBV7-8 and TRBJ2-5; no clear D gene. The germline V and J ends were trimmed by 5 bases and 5 bases, with 12 bases remaining between them. There are 13 residues in the CDR3. The germline V gene encodes CDR1 SGHVS and CDR2 FQNEAQ. Here the CDR3 reads CASSPVTWETQYF. CDR3 DNA: TGTGCCAGCAGCCCGGTTACTTGGGAGACCCAGTACTTC.

V usage is TRBV19 and J usage is TRBJ2-1; 11 bases agree with TRBD2. This CDR3 is built from 21 residues. J lost 2 bases, V lost 1 base, and 16 bases had no gene match. The germline V gene has CDR1 LNHDA and CDR2 SQIVND (reference sequence). The CDR3 DNA reads TGTGCCAGTAGTATAGCCCCAACATCAAATCGACTAGCGGGGCCCTACAATGAGCAGTTCTTC. It specifies CASSIAPTSNRLAGPYNEQFF.

The rearrangement joins TRBV19 to TRBJ1-3; 9 bases are shared with TRBD1. Germline V gene lookup returns CDR1 LNHDA and CDR2 SQIVND (reference sequence). The V segment lost 4 bases and the J segment 6 bases; nucleotides outside the gene matches: 10. This CDR3 is 16 amino acids long. The DNA for the CDR3 is TGTGCCAGTAGTAAATCCCCGGGACAGGGTTTAAACACCATATATTTT. Protein sequence: CASSKSPGQGLNTIYF.

This chain uses TRBV2 with TRBJ1-5, with a weak D call TRBD1 (6 bases). Between the trimmed V and J ends, which lost 6 bases and 4 bases, there was a span of 19 bases. The CDR3 length is 16 residues. In germline, CDR1 is SNHLY, CDR2 FYNNEI. This chain's CDR3 is CASRSGASDGNQPQHF. The DNA of the CDR3 is TGTGCCAGCAGGTCAGGGGCTTCGGATGGAAATCAGCCCCAGCATTTT.